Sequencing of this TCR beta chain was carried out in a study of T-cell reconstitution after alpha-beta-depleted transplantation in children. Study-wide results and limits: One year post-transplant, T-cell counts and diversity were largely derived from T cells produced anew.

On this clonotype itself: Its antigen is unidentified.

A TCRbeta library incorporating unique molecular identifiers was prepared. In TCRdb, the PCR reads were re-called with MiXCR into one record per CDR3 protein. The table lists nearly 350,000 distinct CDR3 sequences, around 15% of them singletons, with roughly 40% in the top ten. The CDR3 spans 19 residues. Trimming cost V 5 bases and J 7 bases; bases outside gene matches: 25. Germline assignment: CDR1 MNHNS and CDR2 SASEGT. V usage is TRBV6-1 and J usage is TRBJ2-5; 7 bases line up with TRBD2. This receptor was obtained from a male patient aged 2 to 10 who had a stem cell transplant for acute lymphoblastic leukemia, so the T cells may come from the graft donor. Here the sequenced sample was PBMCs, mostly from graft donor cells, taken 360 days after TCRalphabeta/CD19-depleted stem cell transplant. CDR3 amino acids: CASSPGTARDSGPGGTQYF. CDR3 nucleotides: TGTGCCAGCAGTCCTGGAACGGCGAGGGATAGCGGGCCAGGTGGGACCCAGTACTTC.